The 19 T cell receptor beta chains below come from one sample, sequenced in a study of T cells in Graves' hyperthyroidism and ophthalmopathy. TCR beta CDR3 region amplification was performed from RNA transcripts. First-round RT-PCR with HTBI primers amplified the TCR CDR3 region. TCRdb analysed the multiplex PCR reads with MiXCR anew, one entry per CDR3 protein. The sample lists 160,000 or so distinct CDR3 sequences, just under 9.5% occurring once. Sequenced input: blood. These receptors originate from a woman younger than 35 with Graves' hyperthyroidism that later progressed to Graves' ophthalmopathy.

This chain links TRBV25-1 with TRBJ2-1; maybe TRBD1 (6 bases). The CDR3 sequence is 13 residues long. With 3 bases removed from V and 10 bases from J, the gap between germline ends came to 13 bases. Germline V gene data show CDR1 as MGHDK and CDR2 as SYGVNS. CDR3 DNA sequence: TGTGCCAGCAGTGATACAGGGTTGAACGAGCAGTTCTTC. Translation gives CASSDTGLNEQFF.

This clonotype was observed a few times. A much larger clone differs by one base, so this may be a read error. The CDR3 region is CASSSWGLNTEALF. CDR3 DNA: TGTGCCAGCAGTTCCTGGGGATTGAACACTGAAGCTCTCTTT. This sequence joins TRBV27 and TRBJ1-1; D uncertain. Germline V gene lookup returns CDR1 MNHEY and CDR2 SMNVEV (reference sequence). CDR3 length: 14 residues.

The rearrangement links TRBV12-3 or TRBV12-4 to TRBJ2-1; tentatively, D is TRBD2 (6 bases). Trimming removed 6 bases from V and 9 bases from J, with 15 bases in between. The CDR3 covers 13 residues. The CDR3 loop reads CASSPREAGEQFF. In DNA form, the CDR3 reads TGTGCCAGCAGCCCAAGGGAGGCCGGTGAGCAGTTCTTC.

This clonotype was observed many times. The rearrangement links TRBV10-3 to TRBJ2-7; D not certain. CDR1 is ENHRY and CDR2 is SYGVKD in the germline V gene. The ends were cut back, 3 bases at V and 5 bases at J, with 8 bases in the middle. The CDR3 runs to 12 residues. The CDR3 DNA sequence: TGTGCCATCAGTGATGCAGCTAACGAGCAGTACTTC. This sequence encodes CAISDAANEQYF.

This clonotype was counted many times. The CDR3 here is CATSRDLGAQNEQFF. CDR3 DNA: TGTGCCACCAGCAGAGATCTGGGGGCGCAGAATGAGCAGTTCTTC. The chain has TRBV15 and TRBJ2-1, with D possibly matching TRBD1 (6 bases). The CDR3 spans 15 residues. CDR1 LNHNV and CDR2 YYDKDF come from the germline V gene (reference sequence). Between the trimmed V and J ends, which lost 0 bases and 7 bases, there was a span of 13 bases.

This clonotype was recorded a few times. The gene calls are TRBV28 and TRBJ1-5; 8 bases line up with TRBD1. CDR3 length: 16 residues. V gave up 6 bases and J gave up 2 bases; unmatched junction bases: 9. The germline V gene has CDR1 MDHEN and CDR2 SYDVKM. Here the CDR3 reads CASRRGQGRGNQPQHF. CDR3 DNA sequence: TGTGCCAGCAGAAGAGGACAGGGTAGGGGCAATCAGCCCCAGCATTTT.

The table lists this clonotype with many counts. The chain carries TRBV12-3 or TRBV12-4 and TRBJ2-5; the D call may be TRBD1 or TRBD2 (5 bases each). The CDR3 runs to 15 residues. V lost 6 bases and J lost 4, with 18 bases in between. The CDR3 sequence is CASSPRVGRAETQYF. For the CDR3, the DNA is TGTGCCAGCAGCCCCCGGGTGGGGCGGGCAGAGACCCAGTACTTC.

The chain combines TRBV30 with TRBJ1-5; D is possibly TRBD1 (5 bases). CDR1 is GTSNPN and CDR2 is SVGIG in the germline V gene (reference sequence). This CDR3 has 13 amino acids. The V end lost 2 bases, the J end lost 2 bases, and 7 bases lay between the germline ends. This chain's CDR3 is CAWSLGGNQPQHF. CDR3 bases: TGTGCCTGGAGTCTGGGGGGCAATCAGCCCCAGCATTTT.

This clonotype came up many times. This sequence joins TRBV2 and TRBJ1-2, with 8 bases matching TRBD1. Germline trimming cut 4 bases from V and 4 bases from J; bases unmatched to any gene: 2. Germline V gene sequence: CDR1 SNHLY, CDR2 FYNNEI. The CDR3 is 13 amino acids. This CDR3 reads CASSGQGSYGYTF. The CDR3 DNA sequence: TGTGCCAGCAGTGGACAGGGGTCCTATGGCTACACCTTC.

In its sample, this clonotype was seen a few times. J is TRBJ2-1 and V is TRBV7-9; D possibly corresponds to TRBD1 (6 bases). The CDR3 sequence is 18 residues long. CDR1 is SEHNR, CDR2 FQNEAQ, per germline (reference sequence). Trimming cost V 5 bases and J 6 bases, with 26 bases left between them. As DNA, the CDR3 is TGTGCCAGCAGCCCTAGCCACCTCCAGGGGCCGGTCTCCAATGAGCAGTTCTTC. Encoded protein: CASSPSHLQGPVSNEQFF.

This clonotype was picked up many times. The rearrangement links TRBV7-9 to TRBJ2-7, with 9 bases aligning to TRBD2. CDR1 is SEHNR, CDR2 FQNEAQ, per germline (reference sequence). V trimming: 1 base; J trimming: 8 bases; junction bases outside the gene matches: 15. The CDR3 has 17 residues. This CDR3 reads CASSLEGFQREVTKQYF. The CDR3 nucleotides are TGTGCCAGCAGCTTAGAGGGTTTCCAGCGGGAGGTAACCAAGCAGTACTTC.

The chain recombines TRBV4-2 with TRBJ2-2, with TRBD2 as a possible D gene (5 bases). The germline V and J ends were trimmed by 3 bases and 3 bases, with 14 bases remaining between them. The germline V gene has CDR1 LGHNA and CDR2 YNFKEQ. The CDR3 has 16 residues. The CDR3 DNA follows: TGTGCCAGCAGCCAGGCGGGCGGGCGACACACCGGGGAGCTGTTTTTT. This gives the protein CASSQAGGRHTGELFF.

This clonotype was counted many times. The chain joins TRBV20-1 to TRBJ2-3; the D is unclear. The germline CDR1 and CDR2 sequences are DFQATT and SNEGSKA (reference sequence). The CDR3 has 12 amino acids. Trimming left V 6 bases short and J 5 bases short, with 12 bases between. The CDR3 coding sequence is TGCAGTGCCAGTGGTGGCGAAGATACGCAGTATTTT. Translating gives CSASGGEDTQYF.

Many counts were recorded for this clonotype. The V gene is TRBV2, the J gene TRBJ2-2; 14 bases are a match to TRBD2. V lost 6 bases, J lost 7 bases, and 10 bases stayed unmatched. The germline V gene has CDR1 SNHLY and CDR2 FYNNEI. The CDR3 sequence is 17 residues long. In nucleotides, the CDR3 is TGTGCCAGCAGCGGGACTAGCGGGAGTGTATGGGGCGGGGAGCTGTTTTTT. Amino acid sequence: CASSGTSGSVWGGELFF. Together with reference TRBV2 and TRBJ2-2, the CDR3 gives the full variable domain: EPEVTQTPSHQVTQMGQEVILRCVPISNHLYFYWYRQILGQKVEFLVSFYNNEISEKSEIFDDQFSVERPDGSNFTLKIRSTKLEDSAMYFCASSGTSGSVWGGELFFGEGSRLTVL.

This clonotype was observed at least ten times. V gene TRBV18 combines with J gene TRBJ2-3; no clear D gene. Trimming cost V 6 bases and J 7 bases, with 11 bases left between them. Germline V gene lookup returns CDR1 KGHSH and CDR2 LQKENI. The CDR3 is 12 residues long. The CDR3 protein is CASSTQRNTQYF. CDR3 bases: TGTGCCAGCTCGACTCAGAGGAATACGCAGTATTTT.

The chain couples TRBV4-1 to TRBJ1-2; TRBD1 aligns across 12 bases. The germline V gene encodes CDR1 MGHRA and CDR2 YSYEKL. This CDR3 comprises 20 residues. V was pared by 5 bases and J by 3 bases, with 19 bases of the junction left unmatched. Here the CDR3 reads CASSTRRGTGGAHEDYGYTF. CDR3 DNA sequence: TGCGCCAGCAGCACAAGACGCGGGACAGGGGGCGCGCACGAGGACTATGGCTACACCTTC.

This clonotype has a count of ten or more. The chain is built from TRBV15 and TRBJ2-7, with 9 bases matching TRBD1. J gave up 1 base and V 5 bases, and 3 bases lay outside the gene matches. CDR3 length: 14 residues. CDR1 and CDR2 from the germline V gene are LNHNV and YYDKDF (reference sequence). CDR3 sequence (DNA): TGTGCCACCAGCCGGGACAGGGCTTCCTACGAGCAGTACTTC. It is translated as CATSRDRASYEQYF.

The chain combines TRBV4-1 with TRBJ1-6; D possibly corresponds to TRBD1 (6 bases). The CDR3 covers 17 residues. The V gene's germline CDR1 is MGHRA and CDR2 YSYEKL. V lost 0 bases, J lost 12 bases, and 21 bases lay in between. The CDR3 sequence: CASSQDGAGARVGPLHF. The CDR3 nucleotides read TGCGCCAGCAGCCAAGACGGGGCAGGGGCGCGGGTAGGACCCCTCCACTTT.

The DNA of the CDR3 is TGTGCCAGCAGTGAATTTCGGTCCGACGGAGCTTTCTTT. Protein product: CASSEFRSDGAFF. This chain links TRBV6-1 with TRBJ1-1; D gene unclear. The CDR3 length is 13 residues. The germline gives CDR1 MNHNS, CDR2 SASEGT. The ends were cut back, 2 bases at V and 10 bases at J, with 14 bases in the middle.